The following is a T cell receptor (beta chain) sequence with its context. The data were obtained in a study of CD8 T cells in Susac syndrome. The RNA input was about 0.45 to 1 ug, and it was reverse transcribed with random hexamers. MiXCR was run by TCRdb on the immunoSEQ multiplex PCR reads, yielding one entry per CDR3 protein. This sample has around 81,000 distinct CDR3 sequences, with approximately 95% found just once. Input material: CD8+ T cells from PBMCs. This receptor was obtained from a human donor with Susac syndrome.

This CDR3 is CASSQSNQNRLPTDTQYF. The CDR3 DNA follows: TGCGCCAGCAGTCAATCGAATCAGAATCGGCTTCCCACAGATACGCAGTATTTT. This chain uses TRBV23-1 with TRBJ2-3, with D unclear. TRBV23-1 is flagged as an ORF with uncertain function. V lost 0 bases, J lost 2 bases, and 18 bases lay in between. This CDR3 has 18 amino acids.